This T cell receptor beta chain was captured by sequencing in a study of neurological immune-mediated disorders. As for the cDNA, it was generated by 5'RACE with 10-nucleotide random UMIs. MiXCR was run by TCRdb on the 5' RACE reads, yielding one entry per CDR3 protein. The sample consists of about 80,000 distinct CDR3 sequences, approximately 5.8% of them appearing once. Germline loops: CDR1 MNHEY, CDR2 SVGAGI. The germline V and J ends were trimmed by 4 bases and 3 bases, with 9 bases remaining between them. The CDR3 covers 14 residues. Study results and caveats: Among expanded clones, no CDR3 amino acid sequences were shared across subjects, a pattern suggesting private repertoires in all groups. For the multiple sclerosis repertoire cluster, no association with any clinical or MRI feature was found.

This clonotype was recorded at least ten times. Its antigen is unidentified. Time point described: longitudinal time-point 2. For the unsorted libraries, 2 million PBMCs stored at -80 C served as input. The receptor was derived from a woman aged 60-75 years with multiple sclerosis. Sample: PBMCs. The gene calls are TRBV6-5 and TRBJ1-4; no definite D call. CDR3 sequence: CASSSPYPNEKLFF. CDR3 in DNA: TGTGCCAGCAGTTCCCCCTACCCTAATGAAAAACTGTTTTTT.